The T cell receptor (beta chain) described here comes from a study of blood T cell repertoires in COVID-19. For the study at large: Collection of acute and convalescent COVID-19 samples took place in the United States, Italy and Spain.

Residents of about two dozen US areas, aged roughly 18 to 89 years, made up the participants. Two negative PCRs, clearance, or symptom resolution characterized the recovered Cohort 3 donors. Methods used by the authors: Cell counts per sample came from amplifying reference gene primers. Profiled with immunoSEQ multiplex PCR; TCRdb holds only in-frame clones, not every one. V and J calls and clone size are as listed in that table; D and trimming were resolved from the DNA. The repertoire holds about 330,000 clones, over 80% seen once, with around 5% in the top ten. The V segment lost 4 bases and the J segment 3 bases; nucleotides outside the gene matches: 18. CDR1 and CDR2 from the germline V gene are SGHTS and YDEGEE. The CDR3 is 18 residues long.

The specimen was PBMCs or T cells enriched from blood (not recorded which). The chain carries TRBV5-8 and TRBJ1-2; TRBD1 agrees at 7 bases. The sequence derives from a man aged 25-45 years who had recovered from COVID-19. CDR3 DNA: TGTGCCAGCAGCCCCTTACCCCGGACAGGACCCTCTTACTATGGCTACACCTTC. It encodes CASSPLPRTGPSYYGYTF.